This T cell receptor (beta chain) was found in a study of shared clonotypes between healthy human individuals. On the study more broadly: CD4 naive cells filled three plates per donor, CD4 memory three, CD8 naive two and CD8 memory one.

V was clipped by 5 bases and J by 10 bases, with 14 bases between them. Germline loops: CDR1 MDHEN, CDR2 SYDVKM. This CDR3 is 13 amino acids long. Comments on this clone: Its target is unknown.

Profiled with immunoSEQ multiplex PCR; TCRdb holds only in-frame clones, not every one. The table lists about 1.5 million clones, 95% to 99% of them singletons. Study-level results: In general, naive subsets displayed greater estimated richness than memory subsets did.

The material sequenced was naive CD4+ T cells sorted from blood. The subset: CD45RA+ positively selected. The origin of this receptor is a man in his thirties or forties in good health. The chain joins TRBV28 to TRBJ2-2; tentative D call: TRBD2 (5 bases). The CDR3 sequence is CASSPLVEVELFF. The CDR3 coding sequence is TGTGCCAGCAGTCCGCTTGTGGAGGTGGAGCTGTTTTTT.